A single sample gave rise to the 2 T cell receptor beta chains below, sequenced in a study of monozygotic twins with inflammatory bowel disease. TCRdb reprocessed the 5' RACE reads and keeps a single row for each CDR3 protein, giving no DNA. This table lists about 85,000 distinct CDR3 sequences. Specimen: blood. The receptors here all came from a human donor with ulcerative colitis or Crohn's disease, or a healthy co-twin of an affected twin (not recorded which).

The gene calls are TRBV18 and TRBJ2-7; TCRdb reports TRBD2, a call that lacks DNA to check it against. The CDR3 runs to 15 residues. Germline CDR1 KGHSH, CDR2 LQKENI. CDR3: CASSQAAISTYEQYF.

This chain joins TRBV3-1 and TRBJ2-1; TCRdb designates TRBD1, a call that cannot be tested without DNA. Germline loops: CDR1 LGHDT, CDR2 YNNKEL (reference sequence). The CDR3 is 16 residues long. The CDR3 protein is CASSRRGQGSYNEQFF.